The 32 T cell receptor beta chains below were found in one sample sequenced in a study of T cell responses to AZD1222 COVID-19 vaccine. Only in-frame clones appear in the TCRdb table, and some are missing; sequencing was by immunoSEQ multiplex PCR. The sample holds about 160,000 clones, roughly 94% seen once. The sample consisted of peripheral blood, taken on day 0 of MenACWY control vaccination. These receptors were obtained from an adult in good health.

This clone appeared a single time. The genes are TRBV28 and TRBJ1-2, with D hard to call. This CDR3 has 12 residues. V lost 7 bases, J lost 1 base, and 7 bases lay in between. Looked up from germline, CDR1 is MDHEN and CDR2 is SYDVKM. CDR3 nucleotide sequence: TGTGCCAGCATAGGTGTTAACTATGGCTACACCTTC. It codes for CASIGVNYGYTF.

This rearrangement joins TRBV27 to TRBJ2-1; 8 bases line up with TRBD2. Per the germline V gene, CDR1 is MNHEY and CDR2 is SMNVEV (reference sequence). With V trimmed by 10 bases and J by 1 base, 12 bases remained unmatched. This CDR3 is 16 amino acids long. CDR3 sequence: CATGGATGNSYNEQFF. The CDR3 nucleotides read TGTGCCACCGGGGGGGCCACAGGGAATTCCTACAATGAGCAGTTCTTC.

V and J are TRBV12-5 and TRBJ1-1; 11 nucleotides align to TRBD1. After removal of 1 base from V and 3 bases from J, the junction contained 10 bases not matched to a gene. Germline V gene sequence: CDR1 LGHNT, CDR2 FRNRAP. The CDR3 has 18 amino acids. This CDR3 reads CASGLDPGQGGEDTEAFF. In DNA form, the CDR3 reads TGTGCTAGTGGTTTGGACCCGGGACAGGGGGGAGAGGACACTGAAGCTTTCTTT.

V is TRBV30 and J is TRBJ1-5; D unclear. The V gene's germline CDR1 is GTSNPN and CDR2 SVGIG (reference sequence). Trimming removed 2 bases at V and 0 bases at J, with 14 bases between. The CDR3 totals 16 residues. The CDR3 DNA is TGTGCCTGGAGTCGGGCAGGAATTTTTAGCAATCAGCCCCAGCATTTT. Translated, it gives CAWSRAGIFSNQPQHF. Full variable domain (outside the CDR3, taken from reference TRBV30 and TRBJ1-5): SQTIHQWPATLVQPVGSPLSLECTVEGTSNPNLYWYRQAAGRGLQLLFYSVGIGQISSEVPQNLSASRPQDRQFILSSKKLLLSDSGFYLCAWSRAGIFSNQPQHFGDGTRLSIL.

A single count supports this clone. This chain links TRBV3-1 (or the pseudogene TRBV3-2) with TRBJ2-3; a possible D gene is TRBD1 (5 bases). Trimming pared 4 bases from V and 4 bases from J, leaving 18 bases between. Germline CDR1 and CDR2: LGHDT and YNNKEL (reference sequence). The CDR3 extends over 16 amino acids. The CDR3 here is CASSLKTPLGADTQYF. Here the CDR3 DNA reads TGTGCCAGCAGCCTAAAGACGCCTTTAGGGGCAGATACGCAGTATTTT.

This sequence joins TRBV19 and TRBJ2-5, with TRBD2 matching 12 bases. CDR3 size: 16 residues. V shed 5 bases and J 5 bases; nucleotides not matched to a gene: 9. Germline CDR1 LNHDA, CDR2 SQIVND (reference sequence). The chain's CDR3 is CASSVGLAGSGETQYF. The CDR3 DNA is TGTGCCAGTAGTGTCGGACTAGCGGGAAGTGGGGAGACCCAGTACTTC.

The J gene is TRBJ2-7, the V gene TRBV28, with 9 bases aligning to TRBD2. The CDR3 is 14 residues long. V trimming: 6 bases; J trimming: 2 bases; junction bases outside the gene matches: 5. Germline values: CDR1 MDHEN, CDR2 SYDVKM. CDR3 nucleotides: TGTGCCAGCAGCCGTAGCGGGAGAACCTACGAGCAGTACTTC. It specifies CASSRSGRTYEQYF.

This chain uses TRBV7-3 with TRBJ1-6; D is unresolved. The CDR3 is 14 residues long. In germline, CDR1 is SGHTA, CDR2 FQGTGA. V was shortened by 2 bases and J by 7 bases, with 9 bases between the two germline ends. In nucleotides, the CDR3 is TGTGCCAGCAGCTTAGCCAGAACGAATTCACCCCTCCACTTT. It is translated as CASSLARTNSPLHF. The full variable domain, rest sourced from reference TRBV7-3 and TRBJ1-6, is GAGVSQTPSNKVTEKGKYVELRCDPISGHTALYWYRQSLGQGPEFLIYFQGTGAADDSGLPNDRFFAVRPEGSVSTLKIQRTERGDSAVYLCASSLARTNSPLHFGNGTRLTVT.

The CDR3 protein is CASRRGGGLLEGTEAFF. The CDR3 coding sequence is TGTGCCAGTAGACGGGGGGGAGGCCTACTTGAAGGCACTGAAGCTTTCTTT. The J gene is TRBJ1-1, the V gene TRBV19; TRBD1 might be the D (5 bases). Looked up from germline, CDR1 is LNHDA and CDR2 is SQIVND (reference sequence). Trimming left V 6 bases short and J 4 bases short, with 24 bases between. The CDR3 sequence is 17 residues long.

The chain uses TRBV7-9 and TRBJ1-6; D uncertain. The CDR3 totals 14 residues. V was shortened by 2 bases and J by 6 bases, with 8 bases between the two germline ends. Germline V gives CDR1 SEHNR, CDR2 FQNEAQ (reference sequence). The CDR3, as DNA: TGTGCCAGCAGCTTAAGCGGCGCTAATTCACCCCTCCACTTT. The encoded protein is CASSLSGANSPLHF. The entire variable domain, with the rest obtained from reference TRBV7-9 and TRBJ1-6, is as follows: DTGVSQNPRHKITKRGQNVTFRCDPISEHNRLYWYRQTLGQGPEFLTYFQNEAQLEKSRLLSDRFSAERPKGSFSTLEIQRTEQGDSAMYLCASSLSGANSPLHFGNGTRLTVT.

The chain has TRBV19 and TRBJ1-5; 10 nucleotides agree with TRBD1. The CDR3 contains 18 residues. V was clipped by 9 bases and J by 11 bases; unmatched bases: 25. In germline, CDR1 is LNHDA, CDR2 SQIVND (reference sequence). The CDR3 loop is CASAPGQGFRAVSRTQHF. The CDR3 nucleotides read TGTGCCAGCGCCCCGGGACAGGGGTTCCGAGCCGTATCAAGGACCCAGCATTTT.

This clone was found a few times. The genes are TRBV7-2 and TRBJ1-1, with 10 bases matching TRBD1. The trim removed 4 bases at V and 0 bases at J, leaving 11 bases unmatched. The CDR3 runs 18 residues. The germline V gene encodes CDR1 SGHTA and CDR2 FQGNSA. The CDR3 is CASSSWDRGRGMNTEAFF. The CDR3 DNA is TGTGCCAGCAGCTCGTGGGACAGGGGTAGGGGGATGAACACTGAAGCTTTCTTT.

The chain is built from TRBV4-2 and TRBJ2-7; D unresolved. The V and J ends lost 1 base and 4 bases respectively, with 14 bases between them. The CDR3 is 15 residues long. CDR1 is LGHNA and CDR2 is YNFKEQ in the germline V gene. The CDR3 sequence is CASSQAGSRGYEQYF. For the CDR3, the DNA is TGTGCCAGCAGCCAAGCGGGCTCCCGTGGGTACGAGCAGTACTTC.

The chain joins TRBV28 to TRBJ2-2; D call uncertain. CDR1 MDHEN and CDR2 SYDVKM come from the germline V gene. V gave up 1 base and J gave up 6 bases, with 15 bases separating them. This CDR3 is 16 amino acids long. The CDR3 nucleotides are TGTGCCAGCAGTTTATACGCAACCCAATTGGCCGGGGAGCTGTTTTTT. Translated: CASSLYATQLAGELFF. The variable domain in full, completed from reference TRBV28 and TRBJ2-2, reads DVKVTQSSRYLVKRTGEKVFLECVQDMDHENMFWYRQDPGLGLRLIYFSYDVKMKEKGDIPEGYSVSREKKERFSLILESASTNQTSMYLCASSLYATQLAGELFFGEGSRLTVL.

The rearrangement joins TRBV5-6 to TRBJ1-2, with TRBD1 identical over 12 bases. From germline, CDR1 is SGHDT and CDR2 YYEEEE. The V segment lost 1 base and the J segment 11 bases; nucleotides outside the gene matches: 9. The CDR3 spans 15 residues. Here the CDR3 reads CASSLKGTGGAWYTF. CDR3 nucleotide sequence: TGTGCCAGCAGCTTGAAGGGGACAGGGGGCGCTTGGTACACCTTC.

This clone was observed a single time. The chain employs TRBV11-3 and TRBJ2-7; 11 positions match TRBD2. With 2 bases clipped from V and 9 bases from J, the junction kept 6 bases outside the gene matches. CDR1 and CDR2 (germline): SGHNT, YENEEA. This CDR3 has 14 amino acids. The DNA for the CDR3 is TGTGCCAGCAGCTTAACTAGCGGGAGAATCGGGCAGTACTTC. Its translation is CASSLTSGRIGQYF. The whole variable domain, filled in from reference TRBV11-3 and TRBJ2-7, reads EAGVVQSPRYKIIEKKQPVAFWCNPISGHNTLYWYLQNLGQGPELLIRYENEEAVDDSQLPKDRFSAERLKGVDSTLKIQPAELGDSAVYLCASSLTSGRIGQYFGPGTRLTVT.

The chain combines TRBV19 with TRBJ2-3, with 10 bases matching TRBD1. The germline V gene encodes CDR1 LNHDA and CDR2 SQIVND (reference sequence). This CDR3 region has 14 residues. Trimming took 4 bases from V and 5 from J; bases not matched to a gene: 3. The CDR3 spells CASSKDRGGDTQYF. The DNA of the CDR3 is TGTGCCAGTAGTAAGGACAGGGGGGGAGATACGCAGTATTTT.

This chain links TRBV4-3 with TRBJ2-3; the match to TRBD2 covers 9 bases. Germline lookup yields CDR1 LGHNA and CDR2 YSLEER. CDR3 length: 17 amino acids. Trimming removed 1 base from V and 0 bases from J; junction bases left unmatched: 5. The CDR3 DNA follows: TGCGCCAGCAGCCAAGGGGTAGCGGGGGATAGCACAGATACGCAGTATTTT. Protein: CASSQGVAGDSTDTQYF.

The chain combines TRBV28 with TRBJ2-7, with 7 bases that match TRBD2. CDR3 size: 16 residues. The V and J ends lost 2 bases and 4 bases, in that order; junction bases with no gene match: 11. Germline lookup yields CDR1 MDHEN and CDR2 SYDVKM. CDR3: CASSLIGGSRGYEQYF. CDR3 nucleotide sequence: TGTGCCAGCAGTTTAATAGGCGGGAGTAGGGGATACGAGCAGTACTTC.

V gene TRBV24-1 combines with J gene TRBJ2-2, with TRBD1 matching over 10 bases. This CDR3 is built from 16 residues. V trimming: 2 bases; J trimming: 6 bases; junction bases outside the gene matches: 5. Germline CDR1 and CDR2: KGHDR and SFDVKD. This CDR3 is CATSDYGTGVAGELFF. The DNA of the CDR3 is TGTGCCACCAGTGATTACGGGACAGGGGTTGCCGGGGAGCTGTTTTTT.

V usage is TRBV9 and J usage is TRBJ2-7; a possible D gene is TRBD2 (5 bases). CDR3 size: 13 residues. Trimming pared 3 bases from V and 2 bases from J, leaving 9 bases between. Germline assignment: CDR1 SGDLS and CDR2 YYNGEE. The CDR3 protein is CASSEDSTYEQYF. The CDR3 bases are TGTGCCAGCAGCGAGGACTCAACCTACGAGCAGTACTTC.

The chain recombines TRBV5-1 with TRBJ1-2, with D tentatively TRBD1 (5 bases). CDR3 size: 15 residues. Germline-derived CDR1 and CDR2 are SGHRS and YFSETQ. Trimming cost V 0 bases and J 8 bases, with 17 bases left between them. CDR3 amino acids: CASSLAAGKVSGYTF. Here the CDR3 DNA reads TGCGCCAGCAGCTTGGCGGCAGGGAAAGTGTCCGGCTACACCTTC.

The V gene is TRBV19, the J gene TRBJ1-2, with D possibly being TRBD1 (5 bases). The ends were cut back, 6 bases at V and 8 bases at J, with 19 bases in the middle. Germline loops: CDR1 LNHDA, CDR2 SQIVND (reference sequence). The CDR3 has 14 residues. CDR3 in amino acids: CASSFLGGGSGYTF. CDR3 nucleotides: TGTGCCAGTAGCTTTCTGGGCGGGGGGAGCGGCTACACCTTC.

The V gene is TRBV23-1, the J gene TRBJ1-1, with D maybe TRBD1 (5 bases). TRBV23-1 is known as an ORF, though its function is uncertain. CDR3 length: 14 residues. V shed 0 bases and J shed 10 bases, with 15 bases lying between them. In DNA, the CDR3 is TGCGCCAGCAGTCAATCAGGTTCCCAGGGAAGAGCTTTCTTT. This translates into CASSQSGSQGRAFF.

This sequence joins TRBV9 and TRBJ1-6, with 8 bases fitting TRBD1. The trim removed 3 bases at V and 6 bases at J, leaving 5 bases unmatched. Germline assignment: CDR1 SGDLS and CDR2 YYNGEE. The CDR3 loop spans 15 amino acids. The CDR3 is CASSAQGAPNSPLHF. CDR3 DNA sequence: TGTGCCAGCAGCGCTCAGGGGGCGCCTAATTCACCCCTCCACTTT.

CDR3 amino acids: CASRKEAATEAFF. DNA for the CDR3: TGTGCCAGCAGGAAGGAAGCAGCCACTGAAGCTTTCTTT. V is TRBV6-5 and J is TRBJ1-1; no clear D. The ends were cut back, 6 bases at V and 4 bases at J, with 12 bases in the middle. This CDR3 spans 13 amino acids. CDR1 is MNHEY and CDR2 is SVGAGI in the germline V gene.

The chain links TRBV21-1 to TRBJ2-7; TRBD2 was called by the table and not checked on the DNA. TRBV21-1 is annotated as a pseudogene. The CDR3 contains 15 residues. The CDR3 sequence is CASSQGAGGPYEQYF. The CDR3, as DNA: TGTGCCAGCAGCCAAGGAGCGGGAGGGCCCTACGAGCAGTACTTC.

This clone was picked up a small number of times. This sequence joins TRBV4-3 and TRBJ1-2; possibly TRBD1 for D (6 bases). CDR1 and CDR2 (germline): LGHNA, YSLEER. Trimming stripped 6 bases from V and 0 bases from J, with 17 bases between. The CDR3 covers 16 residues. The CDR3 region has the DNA TGCGCCAGCAGGGGGGCAGGGGCAATGACTAACTATGGCTACACCTTC. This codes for CASRGAGAMTNYGYTF.

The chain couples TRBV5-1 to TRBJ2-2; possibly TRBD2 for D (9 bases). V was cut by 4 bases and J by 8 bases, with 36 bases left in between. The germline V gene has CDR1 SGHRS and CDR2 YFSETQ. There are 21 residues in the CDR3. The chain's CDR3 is CASSPLGRGLRREGESGELFF. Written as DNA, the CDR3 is TGCGCCAGCAGCCCCCTCGGCAGGGGGCTACGGCGGGAGGGTGAATCGGGGGAGCTGTTTTTT.

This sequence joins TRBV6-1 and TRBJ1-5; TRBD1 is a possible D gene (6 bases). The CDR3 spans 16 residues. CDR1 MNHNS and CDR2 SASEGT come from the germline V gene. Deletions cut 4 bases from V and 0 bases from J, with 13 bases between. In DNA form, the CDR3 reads TGTGCCAGCAGTGCCCAAACCAGGGGTAGCAATCAGCCCCAGCATTTT. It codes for CASSAQTRGSNQPQHF.

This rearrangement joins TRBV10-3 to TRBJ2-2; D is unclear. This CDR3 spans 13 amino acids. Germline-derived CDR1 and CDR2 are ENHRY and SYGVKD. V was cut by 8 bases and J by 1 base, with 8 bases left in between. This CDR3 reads CAIHAGNTGELFF. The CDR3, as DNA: TGTGCCATCCACGCAGGGAACACCGGGGAGCTGTTTTTT.

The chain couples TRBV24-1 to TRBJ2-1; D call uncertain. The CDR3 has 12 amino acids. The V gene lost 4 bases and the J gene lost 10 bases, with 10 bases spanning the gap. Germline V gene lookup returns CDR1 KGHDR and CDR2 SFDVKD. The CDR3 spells CATSERNLEQFF. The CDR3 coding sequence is TGTGCCACCAGTGAGCGAAACTTAGAGCAGTTCTTC.